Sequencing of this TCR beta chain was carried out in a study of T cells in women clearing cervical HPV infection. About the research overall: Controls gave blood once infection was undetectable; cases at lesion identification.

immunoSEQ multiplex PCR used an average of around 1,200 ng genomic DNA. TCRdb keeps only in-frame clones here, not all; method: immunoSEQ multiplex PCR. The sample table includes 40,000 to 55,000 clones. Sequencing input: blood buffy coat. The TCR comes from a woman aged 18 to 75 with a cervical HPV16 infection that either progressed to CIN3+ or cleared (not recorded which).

The CDR3 reads CASSLKVSTEAFF. The part of the CDR3 DNA that was read is TGCGCCAGCAGCTTGAAGGTATCCACTGAA. V gene TRBV5-1 combines with J gene TRBJ1-1; D not certain. The read gets to within 3 residues of the CDR3 end, and the germline J gene fills in the rest. V dropped 1 base and J dropped 4 bases, with 8 bases sitting between them. Germline loops: CDR1 SGHRS, CDR2 YFSETQ. This CDR3 has 13 residues.